Below, one T cell receptor (beta chain) is given with its context. The protocol was immunoSEQ multiplex PCR, while the TCRdb copy is restricted to in-frame clones and leaves out a portion. The sample has 300,000 to 400,000 clones; about nine tenths are singletons. This sample was taken from a study of Ad26.COV2.S vaccination and SARS-CoV-2 variants. Trimming removed 0 bases at V and 0 bases at J, with 6 bases between. CDR1 is SGHTA and CDR2 is FQGTGA in the germline V gene. The CDR3 sequence is 15 residues long. The treatment was: 15 to 20 received Ad26.COV2.S at low or high dose, single or two shots; roughly five received placebo; per-sample allocation not given. Sampling happened 63 days after the first vaccine or placebo injection.

The specimen was peripheral blood, collected in a trial of Ad26.COV2.S vaccine versus placebo. The TCR originated in a person between 18 and 65 years old who received the Ad26.COV2.S COVID-19 vaccine or a placebo. This sequence joins TRBV7-3 and TRBJ1-5; maybe TRBD1 (5 bases). CDR3 DNA sequence: TGTGCCAGCAGCTTAACGGGGGGTAGCAATCAGCCCCAGCATTTT. It specifies CASSLTGGSNQPQHF.